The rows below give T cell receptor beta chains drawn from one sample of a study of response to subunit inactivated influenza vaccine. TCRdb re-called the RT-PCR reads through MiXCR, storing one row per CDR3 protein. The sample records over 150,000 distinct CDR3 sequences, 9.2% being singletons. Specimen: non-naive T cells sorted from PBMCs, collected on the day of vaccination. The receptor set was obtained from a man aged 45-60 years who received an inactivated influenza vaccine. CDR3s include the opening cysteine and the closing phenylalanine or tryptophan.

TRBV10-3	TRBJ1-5	CAISDNRGAGQPQHF
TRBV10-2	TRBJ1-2	CASRDQGRNGYTF
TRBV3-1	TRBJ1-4	CASSQAGTASEKLFF
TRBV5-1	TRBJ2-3	CASSQSGGGSDTQYF
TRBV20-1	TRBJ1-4	CSAPWTGLEKLFF
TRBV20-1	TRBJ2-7	CSATGTPVLEQYF
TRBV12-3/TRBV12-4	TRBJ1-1	CASRDHFMNTEAFF
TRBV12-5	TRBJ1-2	CASGLVLSPSGNYGYTF
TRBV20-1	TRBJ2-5	CSALPLAGRETQYF
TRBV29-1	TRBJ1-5	CSVDGGEGRQPQHF
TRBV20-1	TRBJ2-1	CSATAGGGRFGEQFF
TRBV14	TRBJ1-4	CASSHRGAQSEKLFF
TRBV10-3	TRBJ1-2	CAIRGGEDYGYTF
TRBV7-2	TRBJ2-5	CASSPGDGRGPQETQYF
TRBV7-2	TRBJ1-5	CASSLGKNQPQHF
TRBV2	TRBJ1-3	CASSDRIFSGNTIYF
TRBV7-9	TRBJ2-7	CASSLEAYEQYF
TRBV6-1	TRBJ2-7	CASTGGRSSYEQYF
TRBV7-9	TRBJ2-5	CASTTRGRAQYF
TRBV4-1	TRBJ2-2	CASSQTGTGGLAGELFF
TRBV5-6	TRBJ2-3	CASSLTTSGGQTDTQYF
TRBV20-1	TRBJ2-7	CSARASGRYEQYF
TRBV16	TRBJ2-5	CASSQSAVPQETQYF
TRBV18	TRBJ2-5	CASSLGHGETQYF
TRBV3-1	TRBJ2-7	CASSDGTGGNEQYF
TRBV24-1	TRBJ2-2	CATSDLGQGPTGELFF
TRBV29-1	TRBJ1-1	CSVDRGVNTEAFF
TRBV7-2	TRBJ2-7	CASSLVGGLEQYF
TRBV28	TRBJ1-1	CASSRRGMNTEAFF
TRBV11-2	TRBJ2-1	CASSKNDGSSYNEQFF
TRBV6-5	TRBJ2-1	CASSYSQSSYNEQFF
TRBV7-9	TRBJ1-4	CASRHTGQGDEKLFF
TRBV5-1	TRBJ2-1	CASSATTSGYNEQFF
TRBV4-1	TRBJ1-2	CASSQEGTAYGYTF
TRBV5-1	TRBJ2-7	CASSSGQGSYEQYF
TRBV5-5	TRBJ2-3	CASSLSPPTRTDTQYF
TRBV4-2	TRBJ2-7	CASSQPGLSGEQYF
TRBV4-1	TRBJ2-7	CASRPALAGLVLPYEQYF
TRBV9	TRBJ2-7	CASSESATSGSDEQYF
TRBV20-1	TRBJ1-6	CSAREGQGRSPLHF
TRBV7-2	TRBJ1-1	CASSTTGQSTEAFF
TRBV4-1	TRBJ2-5	CASSQGAGKIYGYETQYF
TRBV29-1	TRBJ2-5	CSVDQQGKGETQYF
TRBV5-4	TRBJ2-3	CASSLGASGNSDTQYF
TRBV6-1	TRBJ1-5	CASVGEASNQPQHF
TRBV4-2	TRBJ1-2	CASSPGPVYGYTF
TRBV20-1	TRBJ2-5	CSAAPLSAGETQYF
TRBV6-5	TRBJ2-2	CASSLDRENTGELFF
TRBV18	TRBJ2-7	CASSPTLAGVGHEQYF
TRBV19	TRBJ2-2	CASRWGGASGELFF
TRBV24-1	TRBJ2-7	CATSEASGTEQYF
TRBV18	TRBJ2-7	CASSPRMGWGEQYF
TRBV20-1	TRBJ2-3	CSARAGTGSSTDTQYF
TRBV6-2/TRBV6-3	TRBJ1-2	CASSHPSGYGYTF